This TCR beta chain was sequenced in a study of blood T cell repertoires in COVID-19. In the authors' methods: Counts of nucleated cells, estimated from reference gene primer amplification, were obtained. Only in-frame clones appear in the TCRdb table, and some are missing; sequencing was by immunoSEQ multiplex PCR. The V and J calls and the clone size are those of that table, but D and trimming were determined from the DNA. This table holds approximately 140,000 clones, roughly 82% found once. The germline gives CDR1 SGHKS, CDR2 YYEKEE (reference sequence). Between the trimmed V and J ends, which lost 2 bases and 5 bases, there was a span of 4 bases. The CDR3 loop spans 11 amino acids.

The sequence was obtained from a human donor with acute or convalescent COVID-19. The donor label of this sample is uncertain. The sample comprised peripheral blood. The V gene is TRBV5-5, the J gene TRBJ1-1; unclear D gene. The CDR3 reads CASSLETEAFF. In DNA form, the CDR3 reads TGTGCCAGCAGCTTAGAGACTGAAGCTTTCTTT.